This TCR beta chain was profiled in a study of blood T cells in healthy people across ages. Whole-study findings and limits: The unknown donor CMV status may have confounded expanded clonotype changes.

The CDR3 totals 17 residues. The V and J ends lost 3 bases and 0 bases respectively, with 12 bases between them. Germline-derived CDR1 and CDR2 are KGHSH and LQKENI. Using a J-beta primer mix together with a sample-barcoded 5' primer, a second PCR was run for about 6 to 11 cycles. TCRdb reprocessed the 5' RACE reads via MiXCR and lists one record per CDR3 protein. In the table there are 800,000 or so distinct CDR3 sequences, 20% to 25% of which are singletons. As concerns this clonotype: The antigen is undetermined.

This same sample was also part of a study on T cells of mothers and their children.

The source is a boy under 18 in good health. The material sequenced was blood. The chain links TRBV18 to TRBJ2-6; a weak D match, TRBD2 (7 bases). In DNA, the CDR3 is TGTGCCAGCTCACCTCCCCGGGGGGCCTCTGGGGCCAACGTCCTGACTTTC. This translates into CASSPPRGASGANVLTF.